One and the same sample provided the 16 T cell receptor beta chains below, sequenced in a study of T cells in Graves' hyperthyroidism and ophthalmopathy. The CDR3 regions of TCR beta were amplified from RNA transcripts. First-round RT-PCR targeting the TCR CDR3 was performed with the HTBI primer set. Using its own MiXCR run on the multiplex PCR reads, TCRdb lists one record per CDR3 protein. Among about 400,000 distinct CDR3 sequences listed, approximately 14% were seen once. The sample was blood. All receptors come from a woman in her sixties or seventies with Graves' ophthalmopathy.

This clonotype was seen only a few times. This chain links TRBV29-1 with TRBJ2-1, with D perhaps TRBD1 or TRBD2 (5 bases each). The ends were cut back, 0 bases at V and 3 bases at J, with 12 bases in the middle. The CDR3 is made up of 15 amino acids. Germline V gene data show CDR1 as SQVTM and CDR2 as ANQGSEA. CDR3 nucleotide sequence: TGCAGCGTTGAAGAAACCGGGACCCACTACAATGAGCAGTTCTTC. Amino acids: CSVEETGTHYNEQFF.

This clonotype occurred many times. This chain uses TRBV20-1 with TRBJ2-3; 8 nucleotides agree with TRBD2. Germline loops: CDR1 DFQATT, CDR2 SNEGSKA (reference sequence). Trimming removed 6 bases from V and 4 bases from J; junction bases left unmatched: 18. CDR3 length: 17 residues. The CDR3 DNA reads TGCAGTGCGTTATCCCTCAGTCGGGCGGGAGGCGCAGATACGCAGTATTTT. Translation: CSALSLSRAGGADTQYF.

This clonotype has at least ten counts. The chain carries TRBV5-1 and TRBJ2-1, with TRBD1 matching 12 bases. J gave up 5 bases and V 2 bases, and 5 bases lay outside the gene matches. Germline V gene sequence: CDR1 SGHRS, CDR2 YFSETQ. This CDR3 comprises 16 residues. The CDR3 spells CASSFTGTGGNNEQFF. DNA of the CDR3: TGCGCCAGCAGCTTCACCGGGACAGGGGGCAACAATGAGCAGTTCTTC.

This clonotype was recorded a few times. V is TRBV5-4 and J is TRBJ1-1, with TRBD1 identical over 8 bases. The CDR3 length is 11 residues. Germline CDR1 is SGHNT and CDR2 is YYREEE (reference sequence). The trim removed 7 bases at V and 7 bases at J, leaving 3 bases unmatched. Written as DNA, the CDR3 is TGTGCCAGCGGAGACAGGGGTGAAGCTTTCTTT. Translating gives CASGDRGEAFF.

About this clonotype itself: One end of the junction is discordant with germline, which a read error may explain. The chain combines TRBV6-1 with TRBJ2-1; D is unresolved. Germline CDR1 is MNHNS and CDR2 is SASEGT. This CDR3 has 15 amino acids. In DNA, the CDR3 is TGTGTCAGCAGTGAAGTACGGTGGGGTCCCAATGAGCAGTTCTTC. Its protein is CVSSEVRWGPNEQFF.

The chain carries TRBV27 and TRBJ1-2; no clear D. CDR3 length: 14 amino acids. The V and J ends lost 3 bases and 7 bases respectively, with 15 bases between them. Per germline, CDR1 MNHEY and CDR2 SMNVEV (reference sequence). The CDR3 loop reads CASSLIYRESGYTF. The CDR3 bases are TGTGCCAGCAGTTTGATTTACCGGGAAAGTGGCTACACCTTC.

The rearrangement uses TRBV15 and TRBJ2-7; 7 bases map to TRBD2. J gave up 0 bases and V 6 bases, and 11 bases lay outside the gene matches. This CDR3 is 16 amino acids long. Per the germline V gene, CDR1 is LNHNV and CDR2 is YYDKDF (reference sequence). CDR3 sequence reads: CATSRGGGLVSYEQYF. The DNA for the CDR3 is TGTGCCACCAGTCGTGGGGGAGGGCTAGTCTCCTACGAGCAGTACTTC. The whole variable domain, filled in from reference TRBV15 and TRBJ2-7, reads DAMVIQNPRYQVTQFGKPVTLSCSQTLNHNVMYWYQQKSSQAPKLLFHYYDKDFNNEADTPDNFQSRRPNTSFCFLDIRSPGLGDTAMYLCATSRGGGLVSYEQYFGPGTRLTVT.

The CDR3 DNA sequence: TGTGCCAGCAGCTTGGAACGTCGGAGGGGGGGCGGCTACACCTTC. This codes for CASSLERRRGGGYTF. This chain joins TRBV5-8 and TRBJ1-2; a possible D gene is TRBD1 (6 bases). Germline CDR1 is SGHTS and CDR2 is YDEGEE. V gave up 0 bases and J gave up 8 bases, with 17 bases separating them. There are 15 residues in the CDR3.

The chain links TRBV15 to TRBJ2-7, with 7 bases matching TRBD2. The CDR3 loop spans 15 amino acids. Germline V CDR1 and CDR2: LNHNV, YYDKDF (reference sequence). J was trimmed by 2 bases and V by 3 bases; bases with no gene match: 7. CDR3 nucleotide sequence: TGTGCCACCAGCAGGGCGGGGAGGGCAACCTACGAGCAGTACTTC. Protein product: CATSRAGRATYEQYF.

The sample holds many counts of this clonotype. The V call is TRBV11-2, the J call TRBJ1-1; TRBD1 matches 8 bases. The length of the CDR3 is 16 residues. The germline V gene encodes CDR1 SGHAT and CDR2 FQNNGV. The V segment lost 3 bases and the J segment 0 bases; nucleotides outside the gene matches: 6. The CDR3 coding sequence is TGTGCCAGCAGCTTGACAGGGGCGCCGATGAACACTGAAGCTTTCTTT. Translated, it gives CASSLTGAPMNTEAFF.

This chain uses TRBV19 with TRBJ2-5; tentative D call: TRBD1 (6 bases). CDR1 is LNHDA, CDR2 SQIVND, per germline (reference sequence). The CDR3 is 13 residues long. Trimming cost V 5 bases and J 2 bases, with 9 bases left between them. The CDR3 region is CASSFGTQETQYF. Written as DNA, the CDR3 is TGTGCCAGTAGTTTCGGGACACAAGAGACCCAGTACTTC.

This chain joins TRBV14 and TRBJ2-7; possible D gene TRBD2, 7 bases. The germline CDR1 and CDR2 sequences are SGHDN and FVKESK. Deletions cut 6 bases from V and 1 base from J, with 16 bases between. This CDR3 comprises 15 residues. DNA for the CDR3: TGTGCCAGCAGGGCGGACAGCGGGATTTCCTACGAGCAGTACTTC. This translates into CASRADSGISYEQYF.

To note about this clonotype: A much larger clone lies one base from this, so it may be a read error. J is TRBJ2-7 and V is TRBV28; no reliable D call. The CDR3 totals 14 residues. The V gene's germline CDR1 is MDHEN and CDR2 SYDVKM. This CDR3 reads CASSSPGPYYEQCF. DNA of the CDR3: TGTGCCAGCAGTTCCCCCGGGCCTTACTACGAGCAGTGCTTC.

This clonotype was counted at least ten times. The chain has TRBV7-8 and TRBJ2-3; the D is unclear. Germline V gene sequence: CDR1 SGHVS, CDR2 FQNEAQ. With 2 bases removed from V and 2 bases from J, the gap between germline ends came to 14 bases. This CDR3 is 16 amino acids long. CDR3 nucleotides: TGTGCCAGCAGCTTAAAGTGGGCGGTATCCACAGATACGCAGTATTTT. Translation gives CASSLKWAVSTDTQYF.

The chain carries TRBV19 and TRBJ2-2; D is possibly TRBD2 (5 bases). Germline V gives CDR1 LNHDA, CDR2 SQIVND (reference sequence). With 9 bases removed from V and 0 bases from J, the gap between germline ends came to 11 bases. The CDR3 has 14 amino acids. The CDR3 protein is CASQRSPNTGELFF. CDR3 nucleotide sequence: TGTGCCAGCCAGCGGTCCCCGAACACCGGGGAGCTGTTTTTT.

This chain joins TRBV20-1 and TRBJ1-5; 7 positions agree with TRBD1. Trimming took 0 bases from V and 0 from J; bases not matched to a gene: 2. The CDR3 has 15 amino acids. Germline V gene data show CDR1 as DFQATT and CDR2 as SNEGSKA (reference sequence). The CDR3 sequence is CSAREGQSSNQPQHF. As DNA, the CDR3 is TGCAGTGCTAGAGAGGGACAGAGTAGCAATCAGCCCCAGCATTTT.